This T cell receptor beta chain was retrieved from a study of T cells in Graves' hyperthyroidism and ophthalmopathy. Study as a whole: The blood sample was taken at first diagnosis, before treatment began.

This clonotype appeared a few times. The TCR beta CDR3 regions underwent amplification using RNA transcripts as the source. HTBI primers were employed in a first-round RT-PCR of the TCR CDR3. Via MiXCR, TCRdb re-called the multiplex PCR reads, giving one row per CDR3 protein. The data hold more than 350,000 distinct CDR3 sequences, with 17% observed a single time. The blood was taken when hyperthyroidism was first diagnosed, before any ophthalmopathy symptoms showed up. Trimming took 7 bases from V and 4 from J, leaving 22 bases between them. Per germline, CDR1 MNHNS and CDR2 SASEGT. The CDR3 has 17 amino acids.

The sequencing sample was made of blood. This chain uses TRBV6-1 with TRBJ2-2; perhaps TRBD2 as D (6 bases). The source of this sequence is a woman in her twenties or thirties with Graves' hyperthyroidism that later progressed to Graves' ophthalmopathy. In DNA form, the CDR3 reads TGTGCCAGCACCCCAACTGGGGGGTACTGGGTCACCGGGGAGCTGTTTTTT. Translated, it gives CASTPTGGYWVTGELFF.